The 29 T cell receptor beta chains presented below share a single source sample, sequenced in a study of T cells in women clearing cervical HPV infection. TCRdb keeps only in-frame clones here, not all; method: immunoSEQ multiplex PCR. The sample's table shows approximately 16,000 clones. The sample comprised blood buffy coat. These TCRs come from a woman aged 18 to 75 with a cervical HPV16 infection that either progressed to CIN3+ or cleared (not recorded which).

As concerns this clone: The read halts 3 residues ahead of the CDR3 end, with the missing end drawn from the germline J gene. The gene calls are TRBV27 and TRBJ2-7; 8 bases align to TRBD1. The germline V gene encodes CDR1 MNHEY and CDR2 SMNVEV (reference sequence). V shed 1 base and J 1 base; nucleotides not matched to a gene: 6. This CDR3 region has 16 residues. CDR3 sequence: CASSLYSGGRSYEQYF. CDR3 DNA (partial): TGTGCCAGCAGTTTATATTCAGGGGGCAGGTCCTACGAG.

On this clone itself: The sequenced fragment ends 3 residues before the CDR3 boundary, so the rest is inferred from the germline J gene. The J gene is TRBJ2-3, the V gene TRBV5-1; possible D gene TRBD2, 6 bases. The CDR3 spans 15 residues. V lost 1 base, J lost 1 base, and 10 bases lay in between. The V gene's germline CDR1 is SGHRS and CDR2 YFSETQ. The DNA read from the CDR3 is TGCGCCAGCAGCTTGTCAAGGAGGGGCACAGATACG. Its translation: CASSLSRRGTDT. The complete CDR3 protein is CASSLSRRGTDTQYF.

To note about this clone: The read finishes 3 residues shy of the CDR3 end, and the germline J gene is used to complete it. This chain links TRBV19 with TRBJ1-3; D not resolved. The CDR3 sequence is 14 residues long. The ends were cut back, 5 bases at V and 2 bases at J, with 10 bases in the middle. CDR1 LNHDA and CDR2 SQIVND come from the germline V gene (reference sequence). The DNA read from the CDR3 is TGTGCCAGTAGTGCTTACGAGGCTGGAAACACC. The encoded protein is CASSAYEAGNT. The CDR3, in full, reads CASSAYEAGNTIYF.

The CDR3 spells CASSLVRQGPYEQYF. CDR3 DNA (partial): TGTGCCAGCAGCTTAGTGAGACAGGGACCCTACGAG. The genes are TRBV11-2 and TRBJ2-7, with 7 bases identical to TRBD1. The read falls 3 residues short of the CDR3 end, and the missing part is taken from the germline J gene. From germline, CDR1 is SGHAT and CDR2 FQNNGV. The CDR3 covers 15 residues. V lost 1 base, J lost 2 bases, and 5 bases stayed unmatched.

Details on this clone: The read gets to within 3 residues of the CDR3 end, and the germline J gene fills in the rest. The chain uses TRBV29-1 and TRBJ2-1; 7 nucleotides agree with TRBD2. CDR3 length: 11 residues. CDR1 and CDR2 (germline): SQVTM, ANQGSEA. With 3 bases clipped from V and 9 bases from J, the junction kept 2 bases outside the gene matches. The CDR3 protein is CSVEGGGEQFF. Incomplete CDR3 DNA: TGCAGCGTTGAGGGGGGGGGTGAG.

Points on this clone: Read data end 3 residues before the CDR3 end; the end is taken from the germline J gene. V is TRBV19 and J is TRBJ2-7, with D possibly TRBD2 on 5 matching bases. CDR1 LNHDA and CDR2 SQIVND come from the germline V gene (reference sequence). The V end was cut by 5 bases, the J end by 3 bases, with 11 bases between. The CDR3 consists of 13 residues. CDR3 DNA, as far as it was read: TGTGCCAGTAGTCCCGGGGAACGCTACGAG. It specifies CASSPGERYE. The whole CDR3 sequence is CASSPGERYEQYF. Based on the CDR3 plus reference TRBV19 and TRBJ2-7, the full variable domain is DGGITQSPKYLFRKEGQNVTLSCEQNLNHDAMYWYRQDPGQGLRLIYYSQIVNDFQKGDIAEGYSVSREKKESFPLTVTSAQKNPTAFYLCASSPGERYEQYFGPGTRLTVT.

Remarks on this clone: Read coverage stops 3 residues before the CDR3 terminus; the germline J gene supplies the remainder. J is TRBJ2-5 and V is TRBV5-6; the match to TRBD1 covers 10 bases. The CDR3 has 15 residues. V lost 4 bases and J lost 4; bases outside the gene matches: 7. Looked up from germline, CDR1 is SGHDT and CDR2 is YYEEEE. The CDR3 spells CASSQDRGPRETQYF. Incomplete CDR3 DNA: TGTGCCAGCAGCCAAGACAGGGGGCCGCGAGAGACC.

CDR3 bases read: TGTGCCAGCAGTTCCGACAGGGCCGGCACTAATGAAAAA. It encodes CASSSDRAGTNEK. The complete CDR3 reads CASSSDRAGTNEKLFF. V is TRBV28 and J is TRBJ1-4; 7 nucleotides match TRBD1. The read ends 3 residues early relative to the CDR3; the germline J gene fills the gap. The CDR3 runs 16 residues. Germline-derived CDR1 and CDR2 are MDHEN and SYDVKM. V was pared by 4 bases and J by 2 bases, with 7 bases of the junction left unmatched.

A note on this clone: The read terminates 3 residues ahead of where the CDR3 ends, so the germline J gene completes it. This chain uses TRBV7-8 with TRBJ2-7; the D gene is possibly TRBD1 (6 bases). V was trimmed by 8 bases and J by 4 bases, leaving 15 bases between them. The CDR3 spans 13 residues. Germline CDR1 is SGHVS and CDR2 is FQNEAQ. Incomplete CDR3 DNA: TGTGCCAGCTCCGACAGGACGGGGTACGAG. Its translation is CASSDRTGYE. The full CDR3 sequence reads CASSDRTGYEQYF.

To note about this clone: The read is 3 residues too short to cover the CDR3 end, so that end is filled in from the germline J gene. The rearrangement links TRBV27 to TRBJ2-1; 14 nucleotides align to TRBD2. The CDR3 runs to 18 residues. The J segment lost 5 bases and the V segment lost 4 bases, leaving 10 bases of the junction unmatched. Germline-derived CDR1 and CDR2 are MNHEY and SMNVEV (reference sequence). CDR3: CASSSRTSGRPGDNEQFF. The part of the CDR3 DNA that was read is TGTGCCAGCAGTTCCAGGACTAGCGGGAGGCCCGGGGACAATGAG.

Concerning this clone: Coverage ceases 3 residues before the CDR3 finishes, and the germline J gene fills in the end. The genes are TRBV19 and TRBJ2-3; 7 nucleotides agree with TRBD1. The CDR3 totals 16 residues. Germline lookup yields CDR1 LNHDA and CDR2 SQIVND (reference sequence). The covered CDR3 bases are TGTGCCAGTAGTATCGGAAGGTCAGGGGGTCAAGAGGCG. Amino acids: CASSIGRSGGQEA. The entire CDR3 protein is CASSIGRSGGQEAQYF.

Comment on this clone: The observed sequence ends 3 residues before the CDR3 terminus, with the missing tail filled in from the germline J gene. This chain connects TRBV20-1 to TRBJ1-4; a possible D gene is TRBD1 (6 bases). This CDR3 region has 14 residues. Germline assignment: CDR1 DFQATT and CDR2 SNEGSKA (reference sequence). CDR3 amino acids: CSARVGQGPSPLFF. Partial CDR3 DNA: TGCAGTGCTAGAGTCGGCCAGGGGCCTTCACCA.

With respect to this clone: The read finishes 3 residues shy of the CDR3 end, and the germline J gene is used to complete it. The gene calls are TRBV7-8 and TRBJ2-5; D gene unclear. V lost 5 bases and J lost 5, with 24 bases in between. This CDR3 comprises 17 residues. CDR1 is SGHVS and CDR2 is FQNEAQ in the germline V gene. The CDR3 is CASSLNEAGLRKETQYF. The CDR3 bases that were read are TGTGCCAGCAGCCTTAATGAGGCAGGCCTCCGGAAGGAGACC.

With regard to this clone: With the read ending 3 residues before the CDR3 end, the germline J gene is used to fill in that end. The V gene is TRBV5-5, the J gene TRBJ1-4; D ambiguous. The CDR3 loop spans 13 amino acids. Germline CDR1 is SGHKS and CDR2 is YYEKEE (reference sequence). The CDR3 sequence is CASSLVAESPLFF. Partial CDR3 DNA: TGTGCCAGCAGCTTGGTGGCGGAGTCACCA.

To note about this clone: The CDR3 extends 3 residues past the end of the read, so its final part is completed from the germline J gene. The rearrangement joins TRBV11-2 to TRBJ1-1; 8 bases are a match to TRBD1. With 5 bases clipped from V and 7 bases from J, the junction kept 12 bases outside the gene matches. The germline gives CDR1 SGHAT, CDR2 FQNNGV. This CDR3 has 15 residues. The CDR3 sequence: CASSPPPGTGREAFF. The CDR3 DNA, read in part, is TGTGCCAGCAGCCCCCCACCCGGGACAGGCCGTGAA. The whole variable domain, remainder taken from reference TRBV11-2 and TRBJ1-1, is EAGVAQSPRYKIIEKRQSVAFWCNPISGHATLYWYQQILGQGPKLLIQFQNNGVVDDSQLPKDRFSAERLKGVDSTLKIQPAKLEDSAVYLCASSPPPGTGREAFFGQGTRLTVV.

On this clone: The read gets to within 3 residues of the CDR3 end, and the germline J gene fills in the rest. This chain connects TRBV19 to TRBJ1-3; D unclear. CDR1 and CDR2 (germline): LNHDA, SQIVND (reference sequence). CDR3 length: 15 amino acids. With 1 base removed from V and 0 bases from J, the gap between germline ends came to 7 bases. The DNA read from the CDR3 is TGTGCCAGTAGTATAGGGCACCTCTCTGGAAACACC. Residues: CASSIGHLSGNT. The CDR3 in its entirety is CASSIGHLSGNTIYF.

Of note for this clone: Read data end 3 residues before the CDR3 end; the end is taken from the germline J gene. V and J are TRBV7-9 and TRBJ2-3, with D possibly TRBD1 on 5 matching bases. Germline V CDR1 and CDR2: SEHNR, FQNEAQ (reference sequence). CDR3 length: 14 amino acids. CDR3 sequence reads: CASSSQDSNQPQYF. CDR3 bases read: TGTGCCAGCAGCTCACAGGATAGCAATCAGCCG.

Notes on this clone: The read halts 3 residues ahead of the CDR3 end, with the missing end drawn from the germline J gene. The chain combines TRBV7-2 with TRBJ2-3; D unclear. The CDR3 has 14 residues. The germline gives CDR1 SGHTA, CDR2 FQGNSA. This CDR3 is CASSPLGSNQPQYF. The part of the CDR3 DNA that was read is TGTGCCAGCAGCCCCCTTGGTAGCAATCAGCCG.

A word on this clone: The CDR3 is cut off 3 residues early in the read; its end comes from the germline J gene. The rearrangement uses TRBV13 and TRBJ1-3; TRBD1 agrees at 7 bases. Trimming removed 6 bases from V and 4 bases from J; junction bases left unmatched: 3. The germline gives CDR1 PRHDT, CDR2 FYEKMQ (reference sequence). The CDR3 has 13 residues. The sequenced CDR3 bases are TGTGCCAGCAGGGGGGACAGCGGAAACACC. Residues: CASRGDSGNT. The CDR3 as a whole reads CASRGDSGNTIYF.

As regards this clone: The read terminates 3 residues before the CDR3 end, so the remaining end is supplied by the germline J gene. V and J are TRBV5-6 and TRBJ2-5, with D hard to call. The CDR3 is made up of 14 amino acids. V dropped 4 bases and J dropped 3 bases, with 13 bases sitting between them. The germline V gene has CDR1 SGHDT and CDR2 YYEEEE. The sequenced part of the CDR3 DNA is TGTGCCAGCAGCCCTTCCGGCCGGGAAGAGACC. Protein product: CASSPSGREET. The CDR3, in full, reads CASSPSGREETQYF. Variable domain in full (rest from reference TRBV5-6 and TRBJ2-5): DAGVTQSPTHLIKTRGQQVTLRCSPKSGHDTVSWYQQALGQGPQFIFQYYEEEERQRGNFPDRFSGHQFPNYSSELNVNALLLGDSALYLCASSPSGREETQYFGPGTRLLVL.

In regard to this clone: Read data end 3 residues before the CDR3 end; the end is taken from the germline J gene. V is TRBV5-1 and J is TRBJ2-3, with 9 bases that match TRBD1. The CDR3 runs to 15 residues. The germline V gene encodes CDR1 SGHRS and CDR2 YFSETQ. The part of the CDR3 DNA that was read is TGCGCCAGCAGTGGGCCTACAGGGGGCCGGGAGACG. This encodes CASSGPTGGRET. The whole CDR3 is CASSGPTGGRETQYF.

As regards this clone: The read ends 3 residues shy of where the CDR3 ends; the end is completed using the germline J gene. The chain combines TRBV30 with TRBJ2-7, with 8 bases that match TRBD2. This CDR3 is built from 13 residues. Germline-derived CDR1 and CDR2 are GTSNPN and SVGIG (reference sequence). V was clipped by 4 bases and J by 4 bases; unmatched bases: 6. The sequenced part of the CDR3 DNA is TGTGCCTGGACCCGACTAGCGCCTTACGAG. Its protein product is CAWTRLAPYE. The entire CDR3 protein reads CAWTRLAPYEQYF.

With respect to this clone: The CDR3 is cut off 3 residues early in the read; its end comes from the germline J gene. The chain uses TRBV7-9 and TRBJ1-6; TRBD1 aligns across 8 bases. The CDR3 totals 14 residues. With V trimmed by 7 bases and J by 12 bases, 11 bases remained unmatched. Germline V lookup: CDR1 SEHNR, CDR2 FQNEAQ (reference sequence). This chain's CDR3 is CASTFGQGLGPLHF. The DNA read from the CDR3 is TGTGCCAGCACCTTTGGACAGGGACTTGGACCC.

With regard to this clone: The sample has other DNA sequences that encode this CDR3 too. The CDR3 DNA, read in part, is TGTGCCAGCAGTTATGGAATTCCAGCGGGAGGGAAATACGAG. Its translation: CASSYGIPAGGKYE. The whole CDR3 region reads CASSYGIPAGGKYEQYF. This chain joins TRBV6-2 or TRBV6-3 and TRBJ2-7; 10 bases line up with TRBD2. The read halts 3 residues ahead of the CDR3 end, with the missing end drawn from the germline J gene. The germline V gene has CDR1 MNHEY and CDR2 SVGEGT. V lost 3 bases to trimming and J lost 4 bases; unmatched junction nucleotides: 12. The length of the CDR3 is 17 residues.

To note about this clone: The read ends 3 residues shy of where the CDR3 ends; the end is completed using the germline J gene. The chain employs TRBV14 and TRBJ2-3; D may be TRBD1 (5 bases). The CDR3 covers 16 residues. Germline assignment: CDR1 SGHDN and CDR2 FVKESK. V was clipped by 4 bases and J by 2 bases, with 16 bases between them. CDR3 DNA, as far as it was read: TGTGCCAGCAGCCCCCTTTGGCAGGGAAACACAGATACG. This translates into CASSPLWQGNTDT. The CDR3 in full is CASSPLWQGNTDTQYF. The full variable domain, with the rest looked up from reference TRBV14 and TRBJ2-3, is EAGVTQFPSHSVIEKGQTVTLRCDPISGHDNLYWYRRVMGKEIKFLLHFVKESKQDESGMPNNRFLAERTGGTYSTLKVQPAELEDSGVYFCASSPLWQGNTDTQYFGPGTRLTVL.

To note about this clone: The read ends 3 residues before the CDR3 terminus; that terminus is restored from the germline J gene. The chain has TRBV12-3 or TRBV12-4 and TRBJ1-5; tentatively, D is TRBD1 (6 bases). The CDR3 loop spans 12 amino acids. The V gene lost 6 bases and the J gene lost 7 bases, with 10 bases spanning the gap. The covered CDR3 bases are TGTGCCAGCAGCATGGACAGCCAGCCC. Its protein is CASSMDSQP. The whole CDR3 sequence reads CASSMDSQPQHF.

CDR3 bases read: TGCGCCAGCAGTCAAACAGTTCGGGACAGGGGA. Protein product: CASSQTVRDRG. Given in full, the CDR3 is CASSQTVRDRGYTF. V usage is TRBV23-1 and J usage is TRBJ1-2, with 10 bases identical to TRBD1. Read coverage stops 3 residues before the CDR3 terminus; the germline J gene supplies the remainder. TRBV23-1 is annotated as an ORF whose role is uncertain. The CDR3 has 14 residues.

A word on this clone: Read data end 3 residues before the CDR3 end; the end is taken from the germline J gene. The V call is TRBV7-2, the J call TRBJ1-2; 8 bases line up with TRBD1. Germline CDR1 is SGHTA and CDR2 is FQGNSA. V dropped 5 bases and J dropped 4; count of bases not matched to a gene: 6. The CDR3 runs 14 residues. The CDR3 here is CASSQGAGGYGYTF. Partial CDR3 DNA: TGTGCCAGCAGCCAGGGGGCAGGGGGCTATGGC.

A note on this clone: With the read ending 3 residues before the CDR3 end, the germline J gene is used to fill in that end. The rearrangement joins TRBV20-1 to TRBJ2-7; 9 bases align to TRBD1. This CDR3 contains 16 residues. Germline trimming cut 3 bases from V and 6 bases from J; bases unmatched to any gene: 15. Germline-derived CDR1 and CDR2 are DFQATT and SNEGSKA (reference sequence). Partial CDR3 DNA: TGCAGTGCTAGTTCCCGGGGGACAGGGAGGTCGGGCGAG. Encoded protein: CSASSRGTGRSGE. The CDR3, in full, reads CSASSRGTGRSGEQYF.